Ten or more counts support the clone carrying this TCR beta chain. The antigen is undetermined. TCRdb re-analysed the 5' RACE reads in MiXCR, keeping a single row per CDR3 protein. The table shows around 48,000 distinct CDR3 sequences, with roughly 13% occurring only once. The sample is drawn from a study of early T cells in non-severe SARS-CoV-2 infection. Study-wide context: Unsorted whole-blood RNA was sequenced in bulk, leaving chains unpaired. General observations from the study: Anti-spike CD8 responses were favored by VDJdb matching, which missed private and CD4 specificities.

The CDR3 is 17 residues long. Trimming took 0 bases from V and 1 from J; bases not matched to a gene: 3. Germline V CDR1 and CDR2: DFQATT, SNEGSKA (reference sequence). The sequenced material came from whole blood. The rearrangement joins TRBV20-1 to TRBJ1-6; 10 bases are a match to TRBD1. This TCR derives from an adult who was a healthcare worker with PCR-confirmed SARS-CoV-2 infection or an uninfected control (not recorded which). CDR3 protein: CSARDRDRGSYNSPLHF. The CDR3 region has the DNA TGCAGTGCTAGAGATCGGGACAGGGGATCCTATAATTCACCCCTCCACTTT.